This record looks at one T cell receptor (beta chain) sequence and its context. Antigen unknown. Looked up from germline, CDR1 is DFQATT and CDR2 is SNEGSKA (reference sequence). The CDR3 consists of 14 residues. Primed by a sample-barcoded 5' primer and a J-beta primer mix, a second PCR proceeded for 7 to 11 cycles. At least 2.5 million CDR3-containing paired-end reads were obtained per sample. From the 5' RACE reads, TCRdb called clonotypes with MiXCR, one entry per CDR3 protein. The sample records roughly 800,000 distinct CDR3 sequences, 58% being singletons. This sample was included in a study of blood T cells in healthy people across ages. Overall study results and limits: It was the long-lived donors that had more naive CD4+ cells and higher diversity than aged donors. Correlation between TCR beta diversity and naive T cell percentage was strong. Observed TCR beta diversity per million T cells went down as age went up. This fall followed a roughly linear course with age.

The chain is built from TRBV20-1 and TRBJ2-5; 8 bases line up with TRBD1. The J call may be in error: the DNA end matches TRBJ2-7 better. Material: blood. This TCR came from a young man in good health. DNA for the CDR3: TGCAGTGCTAGAGAGACAGGGGTTGGATACGAGCAGTACTTC. Translation: CSARETGVGYEQYF.